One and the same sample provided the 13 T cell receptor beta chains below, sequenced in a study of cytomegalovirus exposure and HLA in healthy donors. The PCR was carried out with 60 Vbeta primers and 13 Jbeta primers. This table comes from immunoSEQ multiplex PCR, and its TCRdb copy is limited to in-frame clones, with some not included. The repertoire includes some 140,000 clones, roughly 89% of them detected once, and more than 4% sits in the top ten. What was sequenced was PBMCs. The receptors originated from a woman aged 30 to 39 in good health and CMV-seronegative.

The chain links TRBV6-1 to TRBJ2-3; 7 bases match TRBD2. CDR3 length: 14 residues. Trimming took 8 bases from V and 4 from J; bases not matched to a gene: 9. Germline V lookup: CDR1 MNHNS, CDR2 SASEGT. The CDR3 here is CASRGVFRADTQYF. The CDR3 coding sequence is TGTGCCAGCCGGGGGGTGTTTCGGGCAGATACGCAGTATTTT.

The CDR3 region has the DNA TGTGCCAGCAGCCGAGCGGGAGGTTCCTACGAGCAGTACTTC. It translates to CASSRAGGSYEQYF. This chain connects TRBV7-2 to TRBJ2-7, with TRBD2 identical over 9 bases. Germline CDR1 is SGHTA and CDR2 is FQGNSA. There are 14 residues in the CDR3. With V trimmed by 5 bases and J by 1 base, 3 bases remained unmatched. The full variable domain, in which reference TRBV7-2 and TRBJ2-7 provide the parts outside the CDR3, is GAGVSQSPSNKVTEKGKDVELRCDPISGHTALYWYRQSLGQGLEFLIYFQGNSAPDKSGLPSDRFSAERTGGSVSTLTIQRTQQEDSAVYLCASSRAGGSYEQYFGPGTRLTVT.

The CDR3 reads CASSPSGTSGMNTQYF. In DNA form, the CDR3 reads TGTGCCAGTAGTCCCTCCGGGACTAGCGGGATGAATACGCAGTATTTT. V and J are TRBV19 and TRBJ2-3; 13 nucleotides line up with TRBD2. The J segment lost 7 bases and the V segment lost 5 bases, leaving 9 bases of the junction unmatched. The CDR3 consists of 16 residues. Germline values: CDR1 LNHDA, CDR2 SQIVND (reference sequence).

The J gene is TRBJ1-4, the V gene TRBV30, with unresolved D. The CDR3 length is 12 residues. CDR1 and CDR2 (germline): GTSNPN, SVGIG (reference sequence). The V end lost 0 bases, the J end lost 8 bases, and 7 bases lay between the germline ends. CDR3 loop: CAWSVGQEKLFF. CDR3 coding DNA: TGTGCCTGGAGTGTGGGCCAGGAAAAACTGTTTTTT.

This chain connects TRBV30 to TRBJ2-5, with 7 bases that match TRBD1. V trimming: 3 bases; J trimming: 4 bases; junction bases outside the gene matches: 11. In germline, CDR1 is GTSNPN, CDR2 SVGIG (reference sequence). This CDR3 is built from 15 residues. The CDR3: CAWRARGMARETQYF. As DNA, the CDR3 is TGTGCCTGGAGGGCCAGGGGGATGGCCCGAGAGACCCAGTACTTC.

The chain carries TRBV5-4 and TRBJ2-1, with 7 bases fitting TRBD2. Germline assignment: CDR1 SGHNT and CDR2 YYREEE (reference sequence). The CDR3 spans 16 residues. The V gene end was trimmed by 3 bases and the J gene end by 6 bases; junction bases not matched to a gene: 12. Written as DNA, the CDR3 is TGTGCCAGCAGCTCGGGCGGGGGACCGCTAGGCAATGAGCAGTTCTTC. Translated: CASSSGGGPLGNEQFF.

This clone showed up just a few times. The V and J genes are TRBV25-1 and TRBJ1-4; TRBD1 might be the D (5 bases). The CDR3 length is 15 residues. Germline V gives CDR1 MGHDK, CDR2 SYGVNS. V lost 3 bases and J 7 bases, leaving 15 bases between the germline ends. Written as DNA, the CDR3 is TGTGCCAGCAGTGAGAGGTGGGGCGTTGGTGAAAAACTGTTTTTT. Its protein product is CASSERWGVGEKLFF.

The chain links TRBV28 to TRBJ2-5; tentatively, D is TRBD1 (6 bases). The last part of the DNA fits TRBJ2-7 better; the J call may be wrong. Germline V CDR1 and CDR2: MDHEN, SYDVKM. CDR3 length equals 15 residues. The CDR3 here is CASSPLAQGLYEQYF. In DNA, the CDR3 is TGTGCCAGCAGTCCCTTAGCACAGGGCCTATACGAGCAGTACTTC.

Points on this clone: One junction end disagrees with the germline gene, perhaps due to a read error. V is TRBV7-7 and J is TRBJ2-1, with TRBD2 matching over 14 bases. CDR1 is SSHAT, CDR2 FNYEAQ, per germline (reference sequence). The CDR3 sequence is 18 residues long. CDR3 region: CASSPFPGLAGAYNEQFF. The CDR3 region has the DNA TGTGCTAGCAGCCCCTTCCCGGGACTAGCGGGAGCTTACAATGAGCAGTTCTTC.

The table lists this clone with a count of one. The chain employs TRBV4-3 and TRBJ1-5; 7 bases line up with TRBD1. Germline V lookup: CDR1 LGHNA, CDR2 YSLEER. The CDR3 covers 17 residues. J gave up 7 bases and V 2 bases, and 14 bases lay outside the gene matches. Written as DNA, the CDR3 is TGCGCCAGCAGCCAAATGTACCAGGGGGAGGTGGAGCAGCCCCAGCATTTT. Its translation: CASSQMYQGEVEQPQHF.

For the CDR3, the DNA is TGTGCCAGCAGCTTACTAGCGGGAATCGGCAATGAGCAGTTCTTC. This translates into CASSLLAGIGNEQFF. The chain combines TRBV11-2 with TRBJ2-1; 9 bases fit TRBD2. The germline CDR1 and CDR2 sequences are SGHAT and FQNNGV. J lost 6 bases, V lost 2 bases, and 5 bases had no gene match. The CDR3 has 15 residues.

CDR3 sequence (DNA): TGCGCCAGCAGCTTGCAAGGGGGCGGCCCTGGCTCCTATAATTCACCCCTCCACTTT. Translation gives CASSLQGGGPGSYNSPLHF. The chain has TRBV5-1 and TRBJ1-6; TRBD1 matches 7 bases. This CDR3 spans 19 amino acids. Trimming took 1 base from V and 0 from J; bases not matched to a gene: 10. CDR1 is SGHRS, CDR2 YFSETQ, per germline.

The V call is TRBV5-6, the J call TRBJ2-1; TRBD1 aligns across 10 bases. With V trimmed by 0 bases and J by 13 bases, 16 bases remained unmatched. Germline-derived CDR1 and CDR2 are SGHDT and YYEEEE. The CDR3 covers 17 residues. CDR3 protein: CASSLDLAGQGRQLQFF. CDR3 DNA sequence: TGTGCCAGCAGCTTGGATCTCGCGGGACAGGGGCGTCAACTTCAGTTCTTC.